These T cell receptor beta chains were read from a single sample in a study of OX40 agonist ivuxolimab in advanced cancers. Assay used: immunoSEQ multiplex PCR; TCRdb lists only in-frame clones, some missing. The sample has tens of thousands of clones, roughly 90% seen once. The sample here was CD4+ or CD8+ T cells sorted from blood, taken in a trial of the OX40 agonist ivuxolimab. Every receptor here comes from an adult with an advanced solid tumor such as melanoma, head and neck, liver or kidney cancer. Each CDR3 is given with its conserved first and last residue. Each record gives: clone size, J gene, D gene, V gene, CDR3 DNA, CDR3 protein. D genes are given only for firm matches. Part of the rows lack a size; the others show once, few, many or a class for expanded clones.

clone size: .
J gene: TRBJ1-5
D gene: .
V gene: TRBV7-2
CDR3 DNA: TGTGCCAGCAGTCTTTGGGGTAATCAGCCCCAGCATTTT
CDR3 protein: CASSLWGNQPQHF

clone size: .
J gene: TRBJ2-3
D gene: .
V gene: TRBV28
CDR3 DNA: TGTGCCAGCAGCACGCCCTTCAGGGGCACAGATACGCAGTATTTT
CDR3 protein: CASSTPFRGTDTQYF

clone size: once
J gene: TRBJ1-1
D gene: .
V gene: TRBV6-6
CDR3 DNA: TGTGCCAGCAGCCGACCGGACTCATGGGAAGCTTTCTTT
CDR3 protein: CASSRPDSWEAFF

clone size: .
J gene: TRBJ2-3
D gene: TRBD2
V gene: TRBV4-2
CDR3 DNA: TGTGCCAGCAGTCAAGGACTAGCGGGAGATACAGATACGCAGTATTTT
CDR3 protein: CASSQGLAGDTDTQYF

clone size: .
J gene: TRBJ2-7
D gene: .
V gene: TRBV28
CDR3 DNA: TGTGCCAGCAGTTTATTTGGGGGGACCTACGAGCAGTACTTC
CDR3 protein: CASSLFGGTYEQYF

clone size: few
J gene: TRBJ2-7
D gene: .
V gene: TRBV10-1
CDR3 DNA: TGCGCCAGCAGTGAGAGCACAGGGAGCTCCTACGAGCAGTACTTC
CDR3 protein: CASSESTGSSYEQYF

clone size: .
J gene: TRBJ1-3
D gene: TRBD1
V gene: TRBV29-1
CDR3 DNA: TGCAGCGTGGAAAACACAGGGGGCGTCGGAAACACCATATATTTT
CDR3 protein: CSVENTGGVGNTIYF

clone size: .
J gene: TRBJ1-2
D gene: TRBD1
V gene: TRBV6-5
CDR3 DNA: TGTGCCAGCAGTTGGACAGGGGGCTATGGCTACACCTTT
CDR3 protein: CASSWTGGYGYTF

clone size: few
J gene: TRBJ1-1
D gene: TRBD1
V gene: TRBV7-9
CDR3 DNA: TGTGCCAGCAGCATAACGGACAGGGGGACTGAAGCTTTCTTT
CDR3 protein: CASSITDRGTEAFF

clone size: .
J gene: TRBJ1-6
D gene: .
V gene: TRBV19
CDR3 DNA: TGTGCCAGTAGTGTGGTCCATAATTCACCCCTCCACTTT
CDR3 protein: CASSVVHNSPLHF

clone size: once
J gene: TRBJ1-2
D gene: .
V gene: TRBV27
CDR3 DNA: TGTGCCAGCAGTTTTACGGCTAACTATGGCTACACCTTC
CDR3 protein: CASSFTANYGYTF

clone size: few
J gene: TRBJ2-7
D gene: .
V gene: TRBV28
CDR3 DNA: TGTGCCAGCAGTTTATATCTGGAACGGCAATACGAGCAGTACTTC
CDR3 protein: CASSLYLERQYEQYF

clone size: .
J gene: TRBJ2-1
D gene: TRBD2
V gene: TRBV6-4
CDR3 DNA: TGTGCCAGCAGCCTAGCGGGAGGGCCCTACAATGAGCAGTTCTTC
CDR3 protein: CASSLAGGPYNEQFF

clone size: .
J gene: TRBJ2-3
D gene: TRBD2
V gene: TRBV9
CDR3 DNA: TGTGCCAGCAGCGTAGCTACAGCGGGAGTGGCAGATACGCAGTATTTT
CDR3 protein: CASSVATAGVADTQYF

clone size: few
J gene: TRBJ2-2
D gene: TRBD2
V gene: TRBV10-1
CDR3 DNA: TGCGCCAGCAGTGAGTCGGGGAGGGAAACCGGGGAGCTGTTTTTT
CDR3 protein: CASSESGRETGELFF

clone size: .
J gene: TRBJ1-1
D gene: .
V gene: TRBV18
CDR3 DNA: TGTGCCAGCTCCCTCGACAGCGTGAACACTGAAGCTTTCTTT
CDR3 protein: CASSLDSVNTEAFF

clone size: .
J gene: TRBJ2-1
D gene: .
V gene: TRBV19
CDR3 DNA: TGTGCCAGTAGTATAAGTTTGGGGGCCACTAGCTCCTACAATGAGCAGTTCTTC
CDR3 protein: CASSISLGATSSYNEQFF

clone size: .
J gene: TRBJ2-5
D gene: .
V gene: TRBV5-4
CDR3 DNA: TGTGCCAGCAGTCCCGGAGCACGGGGCCTTCAAGAGACCCAGTACTTC
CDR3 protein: CASSPGARGLQETQYF

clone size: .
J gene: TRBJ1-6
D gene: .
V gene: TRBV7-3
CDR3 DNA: TGTGCCAGCAGCTCCCAACGGAATTCACCCCTCCACTTT
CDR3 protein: CASSSQRNSPLHF

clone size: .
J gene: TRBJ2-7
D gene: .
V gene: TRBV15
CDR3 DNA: TGTGCCACCAGGGAGAGGGGCAGGGCCTACGAGCAGTACTTC
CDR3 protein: CATRERGRAYEQYF

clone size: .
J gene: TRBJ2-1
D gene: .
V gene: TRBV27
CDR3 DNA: TGTGCCAGCAGACCTTTAGGGGCGCTAGCCTACAATGAGCAGTTCTTC
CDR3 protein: CASRPLGALAYNEQFF

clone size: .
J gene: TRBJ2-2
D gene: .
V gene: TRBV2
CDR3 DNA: TGTGCCAGCAGCGGACAGCCCTCCACGAACACCGGGGAGCTGTTTTTT
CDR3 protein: CASSGQPSTNTGELFF

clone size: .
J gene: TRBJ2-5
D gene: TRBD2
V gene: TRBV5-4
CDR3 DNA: TGTGCCAGCAGCCTCGGGACTAGAGAGACCCAGTACTTC
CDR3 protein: CASSLGTRETQYF

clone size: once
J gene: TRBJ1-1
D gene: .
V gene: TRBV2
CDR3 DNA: TGTGCCAGCAGTGGGGCCAGGCAGGGGACTGAAGCTTTCTTT
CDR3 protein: CASSGARQGTEAFF

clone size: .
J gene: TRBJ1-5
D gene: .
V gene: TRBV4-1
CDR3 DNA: TGCGCCAGCAGCCTACAACAGGGAAGGGACAATCAGCCCCAGCATTTT
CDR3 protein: CASSLQQGRDNQPQHF

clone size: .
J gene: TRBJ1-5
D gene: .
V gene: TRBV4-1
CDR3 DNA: TGCGCCAGCAGTACCGGCGGGGGTCGAGATGTTAGGGGCAATCAGCCCCAGCATTTT
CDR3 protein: CASSTGGGRDVRGNQPQHF

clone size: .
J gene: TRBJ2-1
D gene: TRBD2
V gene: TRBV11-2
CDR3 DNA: TGTGCCAGCAGCTTAGGTTGGGCTAGCGGGAGTAGGTACAATGAGCAGTTCTTC
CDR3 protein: CASSLGWASGSRYNEQFF

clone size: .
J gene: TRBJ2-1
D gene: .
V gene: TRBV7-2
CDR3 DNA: TGTGCCAGCAGCTTAAGTCAGGGGAGGGCCTATGAGCAGTTCTTC
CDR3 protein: CASSLSQGRAYEQFF

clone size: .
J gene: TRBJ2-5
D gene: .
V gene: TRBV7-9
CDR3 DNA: TGTGCCAGCAGCTTATTGGGCAATAACAAAGAGACCCAGTACTTC
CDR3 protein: CASSLLGNNKETQYF

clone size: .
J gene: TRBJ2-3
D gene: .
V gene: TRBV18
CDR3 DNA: TGTGCCAGCTCACCTGGAGCTAGCGCAGATACGCAGTATTTT
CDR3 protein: CASSPGASADTQYF

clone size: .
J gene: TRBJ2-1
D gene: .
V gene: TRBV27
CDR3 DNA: TGTGCCAGCAGTTCTTTAGGCAATGAGCAGTTCTTC
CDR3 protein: CASSSLGNEQFF

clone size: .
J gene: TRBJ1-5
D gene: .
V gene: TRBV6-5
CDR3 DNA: TGTGCCAGCAGCCAGTGGAGTCAGCCCCAGCATTTT
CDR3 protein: CASSQWSQPQHF

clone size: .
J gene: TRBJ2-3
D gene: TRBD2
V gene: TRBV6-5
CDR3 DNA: TGTGCCAGCGGACTAGCAGAAACAGATACGCAGTATTTT
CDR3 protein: CASGLAETDTQYF

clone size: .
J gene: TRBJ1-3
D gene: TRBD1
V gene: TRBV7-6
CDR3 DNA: TGTGCCAGCAGCTTATTCCAGGGGGGCTCTACTGGAAACACCATATATTTT
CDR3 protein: CASSLFQGGSTGNTIYF

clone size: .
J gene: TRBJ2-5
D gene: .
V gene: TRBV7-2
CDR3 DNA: TGTGCCAGCAGCACCGAAGGCACGGGTCGGACCCAGTACTTC
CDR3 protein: CASSTEGTGRTQYF

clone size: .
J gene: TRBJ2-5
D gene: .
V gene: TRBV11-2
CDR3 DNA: TGTGCCAGCAGCCCAGGGAGGTCACCTTCGGGGACCCAGTACTTC
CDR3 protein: CASSPGRSPSGTQYF

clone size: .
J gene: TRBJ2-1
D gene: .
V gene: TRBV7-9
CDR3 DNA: TGTGCCAGCAGCACCCGCTGGACTACGTACAATGAGCAGTTCTTC
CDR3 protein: CASSTRWTTYNEQFF

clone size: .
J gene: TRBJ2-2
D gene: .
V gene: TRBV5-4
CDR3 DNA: TGTGCCAGCAGCTTGTTTGGGACCGGGGAGCTGTTTTTT
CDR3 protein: CASSLFGTGELFF

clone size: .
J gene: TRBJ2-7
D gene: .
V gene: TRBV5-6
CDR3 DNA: TGTGCCAGCAGCTTGTCGCGCGCTGACTACGAGCAGTACTTC
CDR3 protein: CASSLSRADYEQYF

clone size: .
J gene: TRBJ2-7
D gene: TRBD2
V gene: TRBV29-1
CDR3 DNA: TGCAGCGTTGTCATAGCGGGAGGGCACCCCTACGAGCAGTACTTC
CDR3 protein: CSVVIAGGHPYEQYF

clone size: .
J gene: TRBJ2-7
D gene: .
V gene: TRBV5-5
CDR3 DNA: TGTGCCAGCAGCAGAGGGACGGCCGCCTACGAGCAGTACTTC
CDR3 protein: CASSRGTAAYEQYF

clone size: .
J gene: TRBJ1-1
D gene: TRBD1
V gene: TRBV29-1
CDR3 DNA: TGCAGCGCCGGGACAGGGAACACGAACACTGAAGCTTTCTTT
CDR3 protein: CSAGTGNTNTEAFF

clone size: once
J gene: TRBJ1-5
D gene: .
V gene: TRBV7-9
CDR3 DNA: TGTGCCAGCAGCTCCCGGGGGACCTATAGCAATCAGCCCCAGCATTTT
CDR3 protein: CASSSRGTYSNQPQHF

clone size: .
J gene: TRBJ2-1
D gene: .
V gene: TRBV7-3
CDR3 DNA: TGTGCCAGCAGCCCAGACCACGGGAGCGGGCAGTTCTTC
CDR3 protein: CASSPDHGSGQFF

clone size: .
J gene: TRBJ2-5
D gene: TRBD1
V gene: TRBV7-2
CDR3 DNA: TGTGCCAGCAGCATCAAGACAGGGCGAGAGACCCAGTACTTC
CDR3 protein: CASSIKTGRETQYF

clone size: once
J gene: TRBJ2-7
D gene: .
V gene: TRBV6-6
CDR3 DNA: TGTGCCAGCAGACAGCGGATTCCCTACGAGCAGTACTTC
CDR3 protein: CASRQRIPYEQYF

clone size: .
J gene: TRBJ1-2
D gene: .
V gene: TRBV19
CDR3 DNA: TGTGCCAGTAGTAGGGTGGTGGAGTTAATTCGCTATGGCTACACCTTC
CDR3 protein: CASSRVVELIRYGYTF

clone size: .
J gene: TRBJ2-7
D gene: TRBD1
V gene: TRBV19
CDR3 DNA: TGTGCCAGTAGTAGCGGGACAGGGGGCGACGAGCAGTACTTC
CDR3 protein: CASSSGTGGDEQYF

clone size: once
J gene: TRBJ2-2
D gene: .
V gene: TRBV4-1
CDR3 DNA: TGCGCCAGCAGCCAAGAAGCGGGGCGACAGGGGAGGACCGGGGAGCTGTTTTTT
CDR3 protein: CASSQEAGRQGRTGELFF

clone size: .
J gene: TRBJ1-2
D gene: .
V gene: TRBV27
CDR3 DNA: TGTGCCAGCAGTTATGATAACAGGGTCGACGGCTACACCTTC
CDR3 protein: CASSYDNRVDGYTF

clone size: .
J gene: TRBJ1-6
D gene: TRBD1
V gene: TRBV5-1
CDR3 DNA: TGCGCCAGCAACCACCCGGGACAGGGGCCGGGGGAGTATAATTCACCCCTCCACTTT
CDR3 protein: CASNHPGQGPGEYNSPLHF

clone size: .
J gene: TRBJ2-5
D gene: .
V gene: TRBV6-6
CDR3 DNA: TGTGCCAGCAGAGATTCCGGGTCACGGGAGACCCAGTACTTC
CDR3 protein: CASRDSGSRETQYF